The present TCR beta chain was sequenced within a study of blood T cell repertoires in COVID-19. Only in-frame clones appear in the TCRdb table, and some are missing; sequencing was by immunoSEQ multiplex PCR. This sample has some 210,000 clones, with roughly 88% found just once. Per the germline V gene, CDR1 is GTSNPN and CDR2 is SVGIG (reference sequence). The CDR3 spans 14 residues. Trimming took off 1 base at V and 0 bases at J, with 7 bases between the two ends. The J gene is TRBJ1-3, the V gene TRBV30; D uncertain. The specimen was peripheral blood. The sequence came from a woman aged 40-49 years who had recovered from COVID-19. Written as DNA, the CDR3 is TGTGCCTGGAGTGGAGCCCTCTCTGGAAACACCATATATTTT. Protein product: CAWSGALSGNTIYF.